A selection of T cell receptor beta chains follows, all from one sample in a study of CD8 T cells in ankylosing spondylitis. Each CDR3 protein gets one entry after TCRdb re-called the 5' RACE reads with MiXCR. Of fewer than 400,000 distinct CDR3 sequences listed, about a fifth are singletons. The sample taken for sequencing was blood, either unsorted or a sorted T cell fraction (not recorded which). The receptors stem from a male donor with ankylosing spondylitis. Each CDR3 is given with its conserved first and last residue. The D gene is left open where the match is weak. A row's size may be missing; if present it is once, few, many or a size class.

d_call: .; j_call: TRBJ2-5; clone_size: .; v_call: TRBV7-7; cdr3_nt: TGTGCTAGCAGCTTCCCTGGACAGTGGGAGACCCAGTACTTC; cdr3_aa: CASSFPGQWETQYF
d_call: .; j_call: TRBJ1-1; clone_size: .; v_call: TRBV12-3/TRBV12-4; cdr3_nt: TGTGCCAGCAGCCTGAATGGCTTCGGAACGAACACTGAAGCTTTCTTT; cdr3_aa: CASSLNGFGTNTEAFF
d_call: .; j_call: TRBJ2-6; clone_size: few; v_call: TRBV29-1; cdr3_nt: TGCAGCGTTGCGATCTCTGGGGCCAACGTCCTGACTTTC; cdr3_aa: CSVAISGANVLTF
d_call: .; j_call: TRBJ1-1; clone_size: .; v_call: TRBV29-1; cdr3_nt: TGCAGCTTCCGATTGGGGGGAAACACTGAAGCTTTCTTT; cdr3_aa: CSFRLGGNTEAFF
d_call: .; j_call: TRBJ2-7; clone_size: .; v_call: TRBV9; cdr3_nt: TGTGCCAGCAGCGACTCCCGGGGCCCCAGCTCCTACGAGCAGTACTTC; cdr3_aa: CASSDSRGPSSYEQYF
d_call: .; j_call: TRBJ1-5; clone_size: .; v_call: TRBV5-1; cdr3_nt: TGCGCCAGCAGCTTGGATGGGGCAGGAGATCAGCCCCAGCATTTT; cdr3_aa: CASSLDGAGDQPQHF
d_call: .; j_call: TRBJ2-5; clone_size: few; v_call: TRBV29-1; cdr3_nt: TGCAGCGTCGACGGGAGTGGAGGTGGAGAGACCCAGTACTTC; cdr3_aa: CSVDGSGGGETQYF
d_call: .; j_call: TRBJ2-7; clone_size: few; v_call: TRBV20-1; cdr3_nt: TGCAGTGCTAGAGTTCCAGGAGCTGGGCAGTACTTC; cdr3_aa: CSARVPGAGQYF
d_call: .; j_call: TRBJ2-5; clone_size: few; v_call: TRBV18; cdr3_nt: TGTGCCAGCTCAGCGACCGGGACAAAGCAAAGAGAGACCCAGTACTTC; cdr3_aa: CASSATGTKQRETQYF
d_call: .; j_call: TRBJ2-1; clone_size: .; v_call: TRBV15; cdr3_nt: TGTGCCACCAGCATGGGGACTTGGGGTGAGCAGTTCTTC; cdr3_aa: CATSMGTWGEQFF
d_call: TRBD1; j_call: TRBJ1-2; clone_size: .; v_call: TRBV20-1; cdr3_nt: TGCAGTGCTAGAGATAGAGGGGGCTGGGGCTACACCTTC; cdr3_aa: CSARDRGGWGYTF